These 24 T cell receptor beta chains were all obtained from the same sample, sequenced in a study of CD8+ T cells in alopecia areata. Extracted RNA was reverse transcribed into cDNA, the sequencing template. Assay used: immunoSEQ multiplex PCR; TCRdb lists only in-frame clones, some missing. Among roughly 200,000 clones listed, about 63% were seen once. Here the sequenced sample was CD4+ T cells sorted from blood, taken at week 0. These receptor sequences come from a human donor with alopecia areata.

The chain links TRBV30 to TRBJ2-1; D remains unclear. The length of the CDR3 is 14 residues. V lost 0 bases and J lost 9, with 15 bases in between. Germline CDR1 GTSNPN, CDR2 SVGIG (reference sequence). For the CDR3, the DNA is TGTGCCTGGAGTGTACGACTTAAGGTCCGTGAGCAGTTCTTC. Protein sequence: CAWSVRLKVREQFF.

The chain is built from TRBV5-1 and TRBJ1-6, with D maybe TRBD1 (5 bases). CDR3 size: 15 residues. CDR1 SGHRS and CDR2 YFSETQ come from the germline V gene. V lost 4 bases and J 14 bases, leaving 22 bases between the germline ends. The CDR3, as DNA: TGCGCCAGCAGCGCTGACAGCGGGGACTTTTCGTCCCTCCACTTT. Amino acids: CASSADSGDFSSLHF.

V gene TRBV29-1 combines with J gene TRBJ1-2; D is unclear. Germline V gene sequence: CDR1 SQVTM, CDR2 ANQGSEA. Trimming removed 6 bases from V and 7 bases from J, with 15 bases in between. The CDR3 is made up of 12 amino acids. CDR3 protein: CSVQVAGGGYTF. CDR3 in DNA: TGCAGCGTACAAGTAGCGGGAGGTGGCTACACCTTC.

The rearrangement uses TRBV7-2 and TRBJ1-1; D is undetermined. The CDR3 sequence is 15 residues long. V was cut by 1 base and J by 0 bases, with 9 bases left in between. The germline V gene encodes CDR1 SGHTA and CDR2 FQGNSA. This CDR3 is CASSLVRSMNTEAFF. The CDR3 DNA follows: TGTGCCAGCAGCTTAGTACGCTCTATGAACACTGAAGCTTTCTTT.

V and J are TRBV5-4 and TRBJ1-5, with no clear D. This CDR3 comprises 13 residues. Germline V lookup: CDR1 SGHNT, CDR2 YYREEE (reference sequence). Between the trimmed V and J ends, which lost 0 bases and 5 bases, there was a span of 6 bases. CDR3 sequence (DNA): TGTGCCAGCAGCTTGGCCGGTGATCAGCCCCAGCATTTT. Encoded protein: CASSLAGDQPQHF.

The V call is TRBV10-3, the J call TRBJ2-5; 9 positions agree with TRBD1. After removal of 4 bases from V and 3 bases from J, the junction contained 3 bases not matched to a gene. Germline lookup yields CDR1 ENHRY and CDR2 SYGVKD. CDR3 size: 14 residues. CDR3: CAISGDRAKETQYF. The CDR3 DNA follows: TGTGCCATCAGTGGGGACAGGGCGAAAGAGACCCAGTACTTC.

V gene TRBV7-8 combines with J gene TRBJ2-3; D is tentatively TRBD1 or TRBD2 (5 bases each). The germline CDR1 and CDR2 sequences are SGHVS and FQNEAQ. Trimming pared 5 bases from V and 2 bases from J, leaving 8 bases between. CDR3 length: 13 residues. As DNA, the CDR3 is TGTGCCAGCAGCCCGGGGCCCACAGATACGCAGTATTTT. Protein product: CASSPGPTDTQYF.

V usage is TRBV6-6 and J usage is TRBJ1-2; D gene ambiguous. V was shortened by 5 bases and J by 3 bases, with 7 bases between the two germline ends. CDR3 size: 12 residues. Germline V gene data show CDR1 as MNHNY and CDR2 as SVGAGI (reference sequence). The CDR3 sequence: CASSPRDYGYTF. The CDR3 coding sequence is TGTGCCAGCAGTCCCCGTGACTATGGCTACACCTTC.

This chain links TRBV11-2 with TRBJ2-5, with D hard to call. CDR3 length: 13 amino acids. The V and J ends lost 1 base and 7 bases respectively, with 10 bases between them. Germline V lookup: CDR1 SGHAT, CDR2 FQNNGV. The CDR3 coding sequence is TGTGCCAGCAGCTTAGGGGTAACCGGGACCCAGTACTTC. Its translation is CASSLGVTGTQYF.

The chain uses TRBV10-3 and TRBJ1-1; 8 nucleotides align to TRBD1. The germline CDR1 and CDR2 sequences are ENHRY and SYGVKD. The V and J ends lost 9 bases and 0 bases, in that order; junction bases with no gene match: 3. This CDR3 is 13 amino acids long. CDR3 bases: TGTGCCATACAGGGACAGGTGAACACTGAAGCTTTCTTT. It encodes CAIQGQVNTEAFF.

The chain joins TRBV29-1 to TRBJ2-6; 7 positions agree with TRBD2. Germline CDR1 SQVTM, CDR2 ANQGSEA. The V gene end was trimmed by 7 bases and the J gene end by 4 bases; junction bases not matched to a gene: 16. This CDR3 comprises 17 residues. In nucleotides, the CDR3 is TGCAGCGGCCCCGAGGGGCGGGGGTCGACAGGGGCCAACGTCCTGACTTTC. As protein: CSGPEGRGSTGANVLTF.

The V and J genes are TRBV7-3 and TRBJ2-1, with 7 bases lining up with TRBD1. The V and J ends lost 6 bases and 6 bases, in that order; junction bases with no gene match: 14. This CDR3 is 16 amino acids long. The germline gives CDR1 SGHTA, CDR2 FQGTGA. CDR3 in DNA: TGTGCCAGCAGTGATTCCGGGACAGTCACCTTCAATGAGCAGTTCTTC. The encoded protein is CASSDSGTVTFNEQFF.

About this clone itself: This sample also contains other DNA sequences that code for the same CDR3. The CDR3 reads CSVEQGYEQYF. The CDR3 DNA follows: TGCAGCGTTGAACAGGGATACGAGCAGTACTTC. This sequence joins TRBV29-1 and TRBJ2-7; tentative D call: TRBD1 (5 bases). The CDR3 is 11 residues long. Per the germline V gene, CDR1 is SQVTM and CDR2 is ANQGSEA. V dropped 2 bases and J dropped 4 bases, with 6 bases sitting between them.

This clone was observed a handful of times. V and J are TRBV30 and TRBJ1-6; 9 bases fit TRBD1. J gave up 8 bases and V 5 bases, and 4 bases lay outside the gene matches. The CDR3 has 13 amino acids. CDR1 and CDR2 (germline): GTSNPN, SVGIG (reference sequence). The CDR3 loop is CAWQDRGDSPLHF. The CDR3, as DNA: TGTGCCTGGCAAGACAGGGGGGATTCACCCCTCCACTTT.

This sequence joins TRBV30 and TRBJ2-6, with D perhaps TRBD1 or TRBD2 (5 bases each). The germline CDR1 and CDR2 sequences are GTSNPN and SVGIG (reference sequence). V was trimmed by 4 bases and J by 3 bases, leaving 7 bases between them. The CDR3 contains 13 residues. For the CDR3, the DNA is TGTGCCTGGATGGGGGTTGGGGCCAACGTCCTGACTTTC. As protein: CAWMGVGANVLTF.

This chain links TRBV25-1 with TRBJ1-1, with D uncertain. V was cut by 3 bases and J by 5 bases, with 19 bases left in between. Looked up from germline, CDR1 is MGHDK and CDR2 is SYGVNS. The CDR3 has 16 amino acids. CDR3 in amino acids: CASSETTILGRTEAFF. In DNA, the CDR3 is TGTGCCAGCAGTGAGACCACTATATTGGGAAGAACTGAAGCTTTCTTT.

This rearrangement joins TRBV5-4 to TRBJ1-2; D gene uncertain. Trimming cost V 4 bases and J 7 bases, with 17 bases left between them. Per the germline V gene, CDR1 is SGHNT and CDR2 is YYREEE (reference sequence). The CDR3 sequence is 14 residues long. The DNA of the CDR3 is TGTGCCAGCAGCCCTACCGCAGAGCCATTTGGCTACACCTTC. Its translation is CASSPTAEPFGYTF.

The chain joins TRBV6-1 to TRBJ2-5; D is perhaps TRBD1 or TRBD2 (5 bases each). CDR1 and CDR2 from the germline V gene are MNHNS and SASEGT. Deletions cut 6 bases from V and 9 bases from J, with 23 bases between. The CDR3 runs 15 residues. The CDR3 region is CASRPTGTNSDAQYF. The CDR3 region has the DNA TGTGCCAGCAGACCAACCGGGACGAACTCCGACGCCCAGTACTTC.

V is TRBV19 and J is TRBJ2-1; a weak D match, TRBD1 (6 bases). This CDR3 contains 14 residues. Per the germline V gene, CDR1 is LNHDA and CDR2 is SQIVND (reference sequence). V shed 4 bases and J shed 4 bases, with 11 bases lying between them. Written as DNA, the CDR3 is TGTGCCAGTAGTAGTGGACAGAAATACAATGAGCAGTTCTTC. Translating it yields CASSSGQKYNEQFF.

The V and J genes are TRBV13 and TRBJ1-1; TRBD1 is a possible D gene (5 bases). The V gene lost 5 bases and the J gene lost 1 base, with 14 bases spanning the gap. Germline-derived CDR1 and CDR2 are PRHDT and FYEKMQ (reference sequence). The CDR3 has 15 residues. CDR3 protein: CASSHPGLRNTEAFF. The CDR3, as DNA: TGTGCCAGCAGCCATCCAGGGCTGAGGAACACTGAAGCTTTCTTT.

This clone was seen only a few times. The V gene is TRBV5-6, the J gene TRBJ1-2; D remains ambiguous. CDR3 length: 15 residues. V lost 0 bases, J lost 6 bases, and 15 bases lay in between. Germline CDR1 and CDR2: SGHDT and YYEEEE. The CDR3 spells CASSLDVTERHGYTF. CDR3 DNA: TGTGCCAGCAGCTTGGATGTCACAGAAAGGCATGGCTACACCTTC.

The J gene is TRBJ1-1, the V gene TRBV9, with a possible D match to TRBD1 (5 bases). The germline gives CDR1 SGDLS, CDR2 YYNGEE. Trimming left V 5 bases short and J 1 base short, with 12 bases between. The CDR3 covers 14 residues. CDR3 sequence: CASSNGGRNTEAFF. CDR3 DNA: TGTGCCAGCAGTAATGGGGGGAGGAACACTGAAGCTTTCTTT.

The chain couples TRBV7-8 to TRBJ1-5; 7 bases fit TRBD1. Germline V gene sequence: CDR1 SGHVS, CDR2 FQNEAQ. V trimming: 0 bases; J trimming: 9 bases; junction bases outside the gene matches: 5. There are 14 residues in the CDR3. The CDR3 bases are TGTGCCAGCAGCTTAGCCGGGACAGTAGGGCCCCAGCATTTT. Translated: CASSLAGTVGPQHF. The entire variable domain, with the rest obtained from reference TRBV7-8 and TRBJ1-5, is as follows: GAGVSQSPRYKVAKRGQDVALRCDPISGHVSLFWYQQALGQGPEFLTYFQNEAQLDKSGLPSDRFFAERPEGSVSTLKIQRTQQEDSAVYLCASSLAGTVGPQHFGDGTRLSIL.

This rearrangement joins TRBV29-1 to TRBJ2-4; 8 bases are a match to TRBD1. This CDR3 has 12 amino acids. With V trimmed by 7 bases and J by 7 bases, 6 bases remained unmatched. The germline V gene has CDR1 SQVTM and CDR2 ANQGSEA. CDR3 nucleotides: TGCAGCGCCTGGACAGGGTTTAACATTCAGTACTTC. It encodes CSAWTGFNIQYF. The whole variable domain, filled in from reference TRBV29-1 and TRBJ2-4, reads SAVISQKPSRDICQRGTSLTIQCQVDSQVTMMFWYRQQPGQSLTLIATANQGSEATYESGFVIDKFPISRPNLTFSTLTVSNMSPEDSSIYLCSAWTGFNIQYFGAGTRLSVL.